Shown below are 22 T cell receptor beta chains from a single sample sequenced in a study of blood T cell repertoires in COVID-19. Clones were sequenced by immunoSEQ multiplex PCR, and TCRdb holds only the in-frame ones, with some missing. The repertoire holds approximately 190,000 clones, with about 83% as singletons. The sequenced material came from peripheral blood. The receptors were sampled from a woman aged 70-85 years with active or convalescent COVID-19.

The chain joins TRBV11-2 to TRBJ2-3; D remains ambiguous. CDR1 and CDR2 (germline): SGHAT, FQNNGV. Trimming took 2 bases from V and 6 from J, leaving 12 bases between them. CDR3 size: 14 residues. CDR3 sequence (DNA): TGTGCCAGCAGCTTACGCCTTCGGTGGGATACGCAGTATTTT. Its protein is CASSLRLRWDTQYF.

The gene calls are TRBV2 and TRBJ2-7, with TRBD1 as a possible D gene (5 bases). The CDR3 loop spans 14 amino acids. Germline V CDR1 and CDR2: SNHLY, FYNNEI. Trimming cost V 1 base and J 2 bases, with 9 bases left between them. The CDR3, as DNA: TGTGCCAGCAGTGAAGGACAGTCACCCTACGAGCAGTACTTC. This codes for CASSEGQSPYEQYF.

The gene calls are TRBV30 and TRBJ2-2; D might be TRBD2 (5 bases). Germline CDR1 reads GTSNPN; CDR2 reads SVGIG (reference sequence). The V gene lost 0 bases and the J gene lost 4 bases, with 15 bases spanning the gap. This CDR3 comprises 16 residues. The CDR3 loop reads CAWSVLTGTATGELFF. In nucleotides, the CDR3 is TGTGCCTGGAGTGTACTCACGGGAACTGCCACCGGGGAGCTGTTTTTT.

The chain carries TRBV6-5 and TRBJ1-2, with D perhaps TRBD1 (5 bases). Between the trimmed V and J ends, which lost 6 bases and 0 bases, there was a span of 14 bases. CDR1 and CDR2 from the germline V gene are MNHEY and SVGAGI. The length of the CDR3 is 15 residues. Here the CDR3 reads CASRGNRSPNYGYTF. The CDR3 DNA reads as TGTGCCAGCAGAGGGAACAGGTCCCCTAACTATGGCTACACCTTC.

This chain joins TRBV21-1 and TRBJ2-1; no check of the table's D call, TRBD2, against the DNA was made. TRBV21-1 corresponds to a pseudogene. This CDR3 spans 16 amino acids. The CDR3 sequence is CASSNGAGGSDNEQFF. The CDR3, as DNA: TGTGCCAGCAGCAACGGGGCGGGAGGGAGTGACAATGAGCAGTTCTTC.

This clone was seen only once. The chain couples TRBV7-9 to TRBJ1-1; 8 positions match TRBD1. This CDR3 has 12 amino acids. V dropped 6 bases and J dropped 11; count of bases not matched to a gene: 8. Per the germline V gene, CDR1 is SEHNR and CDR2 is FQNEAQ (reference sequence). The CDR3 DNA follows: TGTGCCAGCAGGTCCGGACAGGGAGGGGCTTTCTTT. This gives the protein CASRSGQGGAFF.

This clone was counted between two and nine times. This chain uses TRBV6-1 with TRBJ2-7; TRBD2 agrees at 13 bases. Per germline, CDR1 MNHNS and CDR2 SASEGT. CDR3 size: 17 residues. Unmatched junction bases numbered 7, after V lost 3 bases and J lost 2 bases. CDR3 loop: CASSDAPTSGRAYEQYF. The DNA of the CDR3 is TGTGCCAGCAGTGATGCCCCCACTAGCGGGAGGGCCTACGAGCAGTACTTC.

This clone was detected a few times. V gene TRBV27 combines with J gene TRBJ2-7; 14 bases are a match to TRBD2. This CDR3 has 18 residues. Trimming at V came to 5 bases and at J to 4 bases, leaving 13 bases not matched to a gene. Germline assignment: CDR1 MNHEY and CDR2 SMNVEV (reference sequence). The CDR3 nucleotides are TGTGCCAGCAGTATAATTTCAGGACTAGCGGGAGGTTTGTACGAGCAGTACTTC. The encoded protein is CASSIISGLAGGLYEQYF.

The J gene is TRBJ2-4, the V gene TRBV18; weak D call: TRBD1 (5 bases). V gave up 4 bases and J gave up 0 bases, with 10 bases separating them. Germline V gene sequence: CDR1 KGHSH, CDR2 LQKENI. The CDR3 contains 15 residues. CDR3 DNA sequence: TGTGCCAGCTCACGATCGGACAAAGCCAAAAACATTCAGTACTTC. Its translation is CASSRSDKAKNIQYF.

The rearrangement joins TRBV5-4 to TRBJ2-3; D is unresolved. Trimming took 0 bases from V and 0 from J, leaving 8 bases between them. Germline V CDR1 and CDR2: SGHNT, YYREEE (reference sequence). This CDR3 contains 15 residues. In DNA, the CDR3 is TGTGCCAGCAGCTTGGATCAGGCTAGCACAGATACGCAGTATTTT. This encodes CASSLDQASTDTQYF.

The chain carries TRBV5-1 and TRBJ2-1; 9 bases align to TRBD2. The CDR3 has 14 amino acids. Germline CDR1 reads SGHRS; CDR2 reads YFSETQ. Unmatched junction bases numbered 2, after V lost 4 bases and J lost 3 bases. CDR3 region: CASSATSGYNEQFF. The CDR3 region has the DNA TGCGCCAGCAGCGCGACTAGCGGCTACAATGAGCAGTTCTTC.

This clone was seen a single time. J is TRBJ2-5 and V is TRBV18, with TRBD1 matching 8 bases. The ends lost 4 bases at V and 5 bases at J; junction bases unmatched: 6. Germline V gene sequence: CDR1 KGHSH, CDR2 LQKENI. The CDR3 sequence is 14 residues long. The CDR3: CASSRRTGLETQYF. CDR3 nucleotides: TGTGCCAGCTCACGTCGGACAGGGTTGGAGACCCAGTACTTC. The complete variable domain, with remaining parts taken from reference TRBV18 and TRBJ2-5, reads NAGVMQNPRHLVRRRGQEARLRCSPMKGHSHVYWYRQLPEEGLKFMVYLQKENIIDESGMPKERFSAEFPKEGPSILRIQQVVRGDSAAYFCASSRRTGLETQYFGPGTRLLVL.

The chain employs TRBV7-9 and TRBJ2-7; 10 nucleotides agree with TRBD2. After removal of 0 bases from V and 3 bases from J, the junction contained 5 bases not matched to a gene. The CDR3 loop spans 16 amino acids. The germline gives CDR1 SEHNR, CDR2 FQNEAQ (reference sequence). As DNA, the CDR3 is TGTGCCAGCAGCTTAGCAGACACTAGCGGGGACTACGAGCAGTACTTC. Protein sequence: CASSLADTSGDYEQYF.

CDR3 sequence: CASSDAIGTGGDEQYF. The CDR3 bases are TGTGCCAGCAGTGACGCGATAGGGACAGGGGGAGACGAGCAGTACTTC. V is TRBV6-1 and J is TRBJ2-7, with 11 bases lining up with TRBD1. CDR3 size: 16 residues. V was pared by 3 bases and J by 5 bases, with 9 bases of the junction left unmatched. CDR1 MNHNS and CDR2 SASEGT come from the germline V gene.

This clone was seen more than once but under ten times. The chain uses TRBV12-3 or TRBV12-4 and TRBJ2-7; D not certain. The V end lost 1 base, the J end lost 0 bases, and 4 bases lay between the germline ends. CDR3 size: 13 residues. The CDR3 here is CASSLGSSYEQYF. CDR3 bases: TGTGCCAGCAGTTTAGGGAGCTCCTACGAGCAGTACTTC.

The genes are TRBV20-1 and TRBJ2-3; TRBD2 aligns across 9 bases. Germline loops: CDR1 DFQATT, CDR2 SNEGSKA (reference sequence). This CDR3 is built from 17 residues. The trim removed 3 bases at V and 0 bases at J, leaving 10 bases unmatched. CDR3 loop: CSASPLAGSFSTDTQYF. The CDR3 bases are TGCAGTGCTAGTCCCCTAGCGGGATCATTTAGCACAGATACGCAGTATTTT.

This sequence joins TRBV5-4 and TRBJ2-3; 8 bases align to TRBD2. The trim removed 4 bases at V and 2 bases at J, leaving 9 bases unmatched. CDR1 and CDR2 (germline): SGHNT, YYREEE (reference sequence). This CDR3 comprises 16 residues. The chain's CDR3 is CASSQSGLGNTDTQYF. The CDR3 DNA follows: TGTGCCAGCAGCCAGTCGGGACTAGGCAACACAGATACGCAGTATTTT.

This sequence joins TRBV5-1 and TRBJ2-5; D not certain. CDR1 SGHRS and CDR2 YFSETQ come from the germline V gene. V gave up 4 bases and J gave up 1 base, with 8 bases separating them. The CDR3 covers 13 residues. CDR3 sequence: CASSPPLQETQYF. The CDR3 nucleotides read TGCGCCAGCAGCCCCCCCCTCCAAGAGACCCAGTACTTC. Based on the CDR3 plus reference TRBV5-1 and TRBJ2-5, the full variable domain is KAGVTQTPRYLIKTRGQQVTLSCSPISGHRSVSWYQQTPGQGLQFLFEYFSETQRNKGNFPGRFSGRQFSNSRSEMNVSTLELGDSALYLCASSPPLQETQYFGPGTRLLVL.

This sequence joins TRBV3-1 (or the pseudogene TRBV3-2) and TRBJ1-1; a possible D gene is TRBD1 (5 bases). Deletions cut 3 bases from V and 0 bases from J, with 11 bases between. The CDR3 contains 15 residues. CDR1 and CDR2 (germline): LGHDT, YNNKEL (reference sequence). The DNA of the CDR3 is TGTGCCAGCAGCCAGGTCAACAGGCTGAACACTGAAGCTTTCTTT. Its protein product is CASSQVNRLNTEAFF.

The rearrangement links TRBV6-5 to TRBJ2-3; 11 nucleotides line up with TRBD2. The CDR3 is 15 residues long. Germline CDR1 is MNHEY and CDR2 is SVGAGI. After removal of 8 bases from V and 6 bases from J, the junction contained 10 bases not matched to a gene. CDR3 protein: CASLTGTSGSDTQYF. DNA of the CDR3: TGTGCCAGCCTAACCGGGACTAGCGGATCGGATACGCAGTATTTT.

The chain combines TRBV6-5 with TRBJ1-2; 8 nucleotides agree with TRBD1. This CDR3 is 15 amino acids long. Per germline, CDR1 MNHEY and CDR2 SVGAGI. With V trimmed by 5 bases and J by 6 bases, 11 bases remained unmatched. The CDR3 region is CASSPPGQGKHGYTF. As DNA, the CDR3 is TGTGCCAGCAGTCCTCCCGGACAGGGTAAACATGGCTACACCTTC.

V is TRBV28 and J is TRBJ2-6, with TRBD1 matching 8 bases. This CDR3 is built from 18 residues. V was clipped by 8 bases and J by 2 bases; unmatched bases: 14. CDR1 MDHEN and CDR2 SYDVKM come from the germline V gene. The CDR3 sequence is CASSIGVHRGAGANVLTF. CDR3 nucleotides: TGTGCCAGCTCGATAGGGGTTCACAGGGGGGCTGGGGCCAACGTCCTGACTTTC.